This T cell receptor beta chain emerged from a study of blood T cell repertoires in COVID-19. Study-wide context: Samples came from the United States, Italy and Spain, spanning acute and convalescent COVID-19. PBMCs, B-cell-depleted T cells, or T cells were the source of the cDNA or gDNA that made up the material.

Germline assignment: CDR1 KGHSH and CDR2 LQKENI. With 4 bases removed from V and 3 bases from J, the gap between germline ends came to 10 bases. The CDR3 runs to 15 residues. As processed by the authors: Amplification with reference gene primers provided the estimates of nucleated cell counts. Data came from immunoSEQ multiplex PCR; TCRdb stores just in-frame clones and leaves some out. The V and J calls and clone size are taken from that table; D and trimming were inferred from the DNA. The profile covers 150,000 to 200,000 clones, with around 86% appearing a single time and 10% to 15% taken by the ten largest.

The source of this sequence is an older man who had recovered from COVID-19. Sequenced input: peripheral blood. This chain uses TRBV18 with TRBJ2-6; the D gene is possibly TRBD2 (6 bases). CDR3 nucleotides: TGTGCCAGCTCACAGGGAGGTGGTGGGGCCAACGTCCTGACTTTC. The encoded protein is CASSQGGGGANVLTF.